This section outlines one T cell receptor beta chain sequence together with its context. The antigen is not known. These data come from a study of T cell responses to AZD1222 COVID-19 vaccine. Whole-study findings and limits: Seropositive at baseline were only six or seven AZD1222 recipients. There were vaccine-associated CD4 TCRs across spike, dominant at 160-218 and 743-854. Repertoires were obtained only post-peak T cell response.

V lost 0 bases and J 3 bases, leaving 14 bases between the germline ends. This CDR3 is built from 15 residues. The germline V gene has CDR1 GTSNPN and CDR2 SVGIG (reference sequence). TCRdb keeps only in-frame clones here, not all; method: immunoSEQ multiplex PCR. The sample gives 53,000 or so clones, 85% of which show up once; roughly 19% is in the top ten. The input for sequencing was peripheral blood, taken on day 0 of MenACWY control vaccination. This receptor was obtained from an adult in good health. The V call is TRBV30, the J call TRBJ1-2; D might be TRBD1 (5 bases). CDR3 protein: CAWSVETRGHYGYTF. The CDR3 nucleotides are TGTGCCTGGAGTGTAGAGACAAGGGGACACTATGGCTACACCTTC.